This T cell receptor (beta chain) was sequenced for a study of regulatory T cells in long-lasting Graves disease. Assembly of TCR beta libraries relied on iRepertoire HTBI primers together with Arm-PCR of CDR3 regions. One entry per CDR3 protein results from TCRdb running MiXCR on the multiplex PCR reads. The sample holds 400,000 or so distinct CDR3 sequences; 23% are singletons and the top ten take 26%. CDR3 length: 14 residues. CDR1 and CDR2 from the germline V gene are GTSNPN and SVGIG (reference sequence). V shed 3 bases and J shed 1 base, with 12 bases lying between them. The sample's time point: persistent/refractory GD, antithyroid drugs over 5 years with positive TRAb. Following extraction of RNA from PBMCs, that RNA was used to make the TCR library. The study's findings and limits: Comparison showed that persistent patients shared more public clonotypes (roughly 2,700) than new patients (966).

This clonotype showed up just a few times. Its matching antigen is unknown. The specimen was peripheral blood mononuclear cells (PBMCs), collected when the disease was refractory, from a patient treated with antithyroid drugs. The clonotype originates from a female donor with Graves disease. This chain links TRBV30 with TRBJ1-1; TRBD1 might be the D (5 bases). The CDR3 protein is CAWRGHMTNTEAFF. The CDR3 nucleotides are TGTGCCTGGAGAGGACACATGACGAACACTGAAGCTTTCTTT.